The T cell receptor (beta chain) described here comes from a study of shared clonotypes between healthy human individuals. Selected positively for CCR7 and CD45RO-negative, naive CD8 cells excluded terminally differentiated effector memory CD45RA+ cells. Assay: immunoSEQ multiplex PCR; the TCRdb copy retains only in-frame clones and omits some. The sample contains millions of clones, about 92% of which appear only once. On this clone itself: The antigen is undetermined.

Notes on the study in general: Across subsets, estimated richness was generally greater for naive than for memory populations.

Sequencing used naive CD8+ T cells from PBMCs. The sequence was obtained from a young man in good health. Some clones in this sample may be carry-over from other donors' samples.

CDR3 region: CARIAILGTSGMGEETQYF. DNA for the CDR3: TGCGCCAGGATAGCGATACTCGGGACTAGCGGGATGGGAGAGGAGACCCAGTACTTC. This chain uses TRBV5-1 with TRBJ2-5; 13 bases match TRBD2. Germline-derived CDR1 and CDR2 are SGHRS and YFSETQ. Trimming cost V 8 bases and J 5 bases; bases outside gene matches: 21. The CDR3 extends over 19 amino acids.